Listed below are T cell receptor beta chains from one sample, sequenced in a study of blood T cell repertoires in COVID-19. Libraries were prepared by immunoSEQ multiplex PCR; TCRdb keeps only in-frame clonotypes and omits some of them. The table shows tens of thousands of clones, with about 81% occurring only once. The source material was peripheral blood. These receptors came from a human donor in a cohort sampled during active COVID-19. Each CDR3 is given with its conserved first and last residue. The D gene is left open where the match is weak. Rows give clone size only sometimes, using once, few, many, or a class for an expanded clone.

clone size: NA
D gene: NA
V gene: TRBV6-2/TRBV6-3
J gene: TRBJ1-1
CDR3 protein: CASSYATEVSEAFF
CDR3 DNA: TGTGCCAGCAGTTACGCGACGGAGGTCTCTGAAGCTTTCTTT

clone size: NA
D gene: TRBD2
V gene: TRBV4-1
J gene: TRBJ2-1
CDR3 protein: CASSAQRGNNEQFF
CDR3 DNA: TGCGCCAGCAGCGCCCAGCGGGGTAACAATGAGCAGTTCTTC

clone size: NA
D gene: NA
V gene: TRBV19
J gene: TRBJ1-6
CDR3 protein: CASFKPTNSPLHF
CDR3 DNA: TGTGCCAGTTTCAAACCTACTAATTCACCCCTCCACTTT

clone size: NA
D gene: NA
V gene: TRBV7-9
J gene: TRBJ2-1
CDR3 protein: CASSRDYNEQFF
CDR3 DNA: TGTGCCAGCAGCCGGGACTACAATGAGCAGTTCTTC

clone size: NA
D gene: TRBD1
V gene: TRBV4-1
J gene: TRBJ2-1
CDR3 protein: CASSERGRREQFF
CDR3 DNA: TGCGCCAGCAGCGAAAGGGGGCGACGGGAGCAGTTCTTC

clone size: once
D gene: TRBD2
V gene: TRBV2
J gene: TRBJ2-3
CDR3 protein: CASSEARDYLPGTDTQYF
CDR3 DNA: TGTGCCAGCAGTGAAGCGCGGGACTACCTCCCAGGCACAGATACGCAGTATTTT

clone size: NA
D gene: TRBD1
V gene: TRBV4-3
J gene: TRBJ1-1
CDR3 protein: CASSQDPQGGNTEAFF
CDR3 DNA: TGCGCCAGCAGCCAAGATCCTCAGGGGGGGAACACTGAAGCTTTCTTT

clone size: NA
D gene: NA
V gene: TRBV4-2
J gene: TRBJ1-4
CDR3 protein: CASSQDAGYIEKLFF
CDR3 DNA: TGTGCCAGCAGCCAAGACGCAGGGTATATTGAAAAACTGTTTTTT

clone size: NA
D gene: TRBD1
V gene: TRBV6-5
J gene: TRBJ1-2
CDR3 protein: CASSYSGQGAGYTF
CDR3 DNA: TGTGCCAGCAGTTACTCGGGACAGGGGGCTGGCTACACCTTC

clone size: NA
D gene: TRBD1
V gene: TRBV30
J gene: TRBJ2-7
CDR3 protein: CACSPGQGHLEQYF
CDR3 DNA: TGTGCCTGCTCCCCGGGACAGGGGCACCTTGAGCAGTACTTC

clone size: NA
D gene: NA
V gene: TRBV7-9
J gene: TRBJ2-3
CDR3 protein: CASFSIRGGGTDTQYF
CDR3 DNA: TGTGCCAGCTTCAGCATAAGGGGGGGCGGAACAGATACGCAGTATTTT

clone size: NA
D gene: NA
V gene: TRBV9
J gene: TRBJ2-4
CDR3 protein: CASSVGWTEGNIQYF
CDR3 DNA: TGTGCCAGCAGCGTAGGGTGGACGGAGGGAAACATTCAGTACTTC

clone size: NA
D gene: TRBD1
V gene: TRBV4-3
J gene: TRBJ2-5
CDR3 protein: CASSPGQGETQYF
CDR3 DNA: TGCGCCAGCAGCCCCGGACAGGGGGAGACCCAGTACTTC

clone size: few
D gene: TRBD1
V gene: TRBV27
J gene: TRBJ1-1
CDR3 protein: CASSTLTGLETEAFF
CDR3 DNA: TGTGCCAGCAGTACCTTGACAGGGCTAGAAACAGAAGCTTTCTTT

clone size: NA
D gene: TRBD2
V gene: TRBV4-2
J gene: TRBJ2-1
CDR3 protein: CASSQGTAGDEQFF
CDR3 DNA: TGTGCCAGCAGCCAAGGAACAGCGGGAGATGAGCAGTTCTTC

clone size: NA
D gene: NA
V gene: TRBV19
J gene: TRBJ2-7
CDR3 protein: CASSSGTGTYEQYF
CDR3 DNA: TGTGCCAGTAGTTCGGGCACAGGGACGTACGAGCAGTACTTC

clone size: NA
D gene: NA
V gene: TRBV15
J gene: TRBJ2-3
CDR3 protein: CATSRTAGLRTDTQYF
CDR3 DNA: TGTGCCACCAGCAGAACCGCGGGACTTCGCACAGATACGCAGTATTTT

clone size: NA
D gene: NA
V gene: TRBV7-2
J gene: TRBJ1-1
CDR3 protein: CASSPGHPYTEAFF
CDR3 DNA: TGTGCCAGCAGCCCGGGACACCCGTACACTGAAGCTTTCTTT

clone size: few
D gene: NA
V gene: TRBV6-6
J gene: TRBJ1-2
CDR3 protein: CASSYSAGDGYYGYTF
CDR3 DNA: TGTGCCAGCAGTTACTCGGCGGGGGACGGTTACTATGGCTACACCTTC

clone size: NA
D gene: NA
V gene: TRBV5-4
J gene: TRBJ2-2
CDR3 protein: CASSGAGSGSTGELFF
CDR3 DNA: TGTGCCAGCAGCGGGGCGGGGAGTGGGAGCACCGGGGAGCTGTTTTTT

clone size: NA
D gene: NA
V gene: TRBV7-9
J gene: TRBJ2-6
CDR3 protein: CASSLAGTLHSGANVLTF
CDR3 DNA: TGTGCCAGCAGCTTAGCCGGGACACTTCACTCTGGGGCCAACGTCCTGACTTTC

clone size: NA
D gene: TRBD2
V gene: TRBV6-5
J gene: TRBJ2-7
CDR3 protein: CASSYDGTSGSYEQYF
CDR3 DNA: TGTGCCAGCAGTTACGACGGGACTAGCGGTTCCTACGAGCAGTACTTC

clone size: NA
D gene: TRBD2
V gene: TRBV5-4
J gene: TRBJ2-1
CDR3 protein: CASSLIPGEREGRGLEQFF
CDR3 DNA: TGTGCCAGCAGCCTTATACCCGGGGAGCGGGAGGGCCGGGGTCTTGAGCAGTTCTTC

clone size: NA
D gene: NA
V gene: TRBV6-5
J gene: TRBJ2-2
CDR3 protein: CASSLGVGELFF
CDR3 DNA: TGTGCCAGCAGTCTGGGCGTCGGGGAGCTGTTTTTT

clone size: few
D gene: NA
V gene: TRBV7-9
J gene: TRBJ1-1
CDR3 protein: CASSPGQGNTEAFF
CDR3 DNA: TGTGCCAGCAGCCCGGGCCAGGGGAACACTGAAGCTTTCTTT

clone size: NA
D gene: TRBD2
V gene: TRBV6-2/TRBV6-3
J gene: TRBJ2-1
CDR3 protein: CASSLAGDANEQFF
CDR3 DNA: TGTGCCAGCAGTCTAGCGGGAGATGCCAATGAGCAGTTCTTC

clone size: NA
D gene: NA
V gene: TRBV2
J gene: TRBJ2-2
CDR3 protein: CASSENRGGAGELFF
CDR3 DNA: TGTGCCAGCAGTGAGAACAGGGGCGGGGCCGGGGAGCTGTTTTTT

clone size: once
D gene: NA
V gene: TRBV7-3
J gene: TRBJ2-1
CDR3 protein: CASSLVGSTYNEQFF
CDR3 DNA: TGTGCCAGCAGCTTAGTGGGGAGTACGTACAATGAGCAGTTCTTC

clone size: NA
D gene: NA
V gene: TRBV6-2/TRBV6-3
J gene: TRBJ2-4
CDR3 protein: CASSRLLRDIDQYF
CDR3 DNA: TGTGCCAGCAGCCGACTTCTCCGGGACATCGATCAGTACTTC

clone size: NA
D gene: NA
V gene: TRBV4-3
J gene: TRBJ1-3
CDR3 protein: CASSQDTPTSTGSGNTIYF
CDR3 DNA: TGCGCCAGCAGCCAAGATACCCCAACCTCAACAGGCTCTGGAAACACCATATATTTT

clone size: NA
D gene: NA
V gene: TRBV5-6
J gene: TRBJ1-3
CDR3 protein: CASSGLPTGGNTIYF
CDR3 DNA: TGTGCCAGCAGCGGCCTACCAACAGGGGGAAACACCATATATTTT

clone size: once
D gene: NA
V gene: TRBV28
J gene: TRBJ1-1
CDR3 protein: CASSLWAGDTEAFF
CDR3 DNA: TGTGCCAGCAGTTTATGGGCGGGAGACACTGAAGCTTTCTTT

clone size: NA
D gene: TRBD1
V gene: TRBV19
J gene: TRBJ2-3
CDR3 protein: CASSLGTGGLDTQYF
CDR3 DNA: TGTGCCAGTAGTCTTGGGACAGGGGGCTTAGATACGCAGTATTTT

clone size: NA
D gene: TRBD1
V gene: TRBV25-1
J gene: TRBJ2-7
CDR3 protein: CASSDPHGQVYEQYF
CDR3 DNA: TGTGCCAGCAGTGACCCCCACGGACAGGTCTACGAGCAGTACTTC

clone size: NA
D gene: TRBD1
V gene: TRBV27
J gene: TRBJ2-1
CDR3 protein: CASSVPGTGLNEQFF
CDR3 DNA: TGTGCCAGCAGTGTGCCGGGGACAGGGCTTAATGAGCAGTTCTTC

clone size: NA
D gene: NA
V gene: TRBV28
J gene: TRBJ1-5
CDR3 protein: CASRPMGASPGNQPQHF
CDR3 DNA: TGTGCCAGCAGGCCGATGGGGGCCAGCCCTGGCAATCAGCCCCAGCATTTT

clone size: NA
D gene: TRBD1
V gene: TRBV19
J gene: TRBJ1-4
CDR3 protein: CASRNLQGANEKLFF
CDR3 DNA: TGTGCCAGTAGGAACTTACAGGGGGCAAATGAAAAACTGTTTTTT

clone size: NA
D gene: TRBD1
V gene: TRBV30
J gene: TRBJ1-6
CDR3 protein: CAWSVLPGQGNSPLHF
CDR3 DNA: TGTGCCTGGAGTGTACTTCCGGGACAGGGTAATTCACCCCTCCACTTT

clone size: NA
D gene: NA
V gene: TRBV30
J gene: TRBJ1-2
CDR3 protein: CACSRFLQGPYGYTF
CDR3 DNA: TGTGCCTGCTCCCGCTTCCTTCAGGGGCCCTATGGCTACACCTTC

clone size: once
D gene: NA
V gene: TRBV7-3
J gene: TRBJ2-1
CDR3 protein: CARTPWGEYPYNEQFF
CDR3 DNA: TGTGCCAGAACCCCTTGGGGGGAATACCCTTACAATGAGCAGTTCTTC

clone size: NA
D gene: NA
V gene: TRBV9
J gene: TRBJ1-6
CDR3 protein: CASSTGDSYNSPLHF
CDR3 DNA: TGTGCCAGCAGCACTGGCGACAGTTATAATTCACCCCTCCACTTT

clone size: NA
D gene: TRBD1
V gene: TRBV24-1
J gene: TRBJ2-2
CDR3 protein: CATSDWGTDTGELFF
CDR3 DNA: TGTGCCACCAGTGATTGGGGGACAGACACCGGGGAGCTGTTTTTT

clone size: NA
D gene: NA
V gene: TRBV19
J gene: TRBJ1-3
CDR3 protein: CASSISGREGSGNTIYF
CDR3 DNA: TGTGCCAGTAGTATATCGGGCAGGGAAGGATCTGGAAACACCATATATTTT

clone size: NA
D gene: NA
V gene: TRBV6-2/TRBV6-3
J gene: TRBJ2-1
CDR3 protein: CASSPTGPAYNEQFF
CDR3 DNA: TGTGCCAGCAGTCCGACAGGCCCTGCCTACAATGAGCAGTTCTTC

clone size: NA
D gene: NA
V gene: TRBV6-5
J gene: TRBJ2-5
CDR3 protein: CASRFTARGMETQYF
CDR3 DNA: TGTGCCAGCAGATTTACCGCACGGGGTATGGAGACCCAGTACTTC

clone size: NA
D gene: NA
V gene: TRBV7-2
J gene: TRBJ1-1
CDR3 protein: CASSLGGVNTEAFF
CDR3 DNA: TGTGCCAGCAGCTTAGGGGGGGTGAACACTGAAGCTTTCTTT

clone size: NA
D gene: NA
V gene: TRBV5-6
J gene: TRBJ2-7
CDR3 protein: CASSSGLSSYEQYF
CDR3 DNA: TGTGCCAGCAGCTCCGGGTTGAGCTCCTACGAGCAGTACTTC

clone size: NA
D gene: TRBD2
V gene: TRBV4-3
J gene: TRBJ2-1
CDR3 protein: CASSQEGLAGAWEQFF
CDR3 DNA: TGCGCCAGCAGCCAAGAAGGACTAGCGGGGGCGTGGGAGCAGTTCTTC

clone size: NA
D gene: TRBD1
V gene: TRBV3-1/TRBV3-2
J gene: TRBJ1-4
CDR3 protein: CASRRTGGGTGEKLFF
CDR3 DNA: TGTGCCAGCAGGCGGACAGGGGGCGGTACGGGTGAAAAACTGTTTTTT

clone size: NA
D gene: NA
V gene: TRBV2
J gene: TRBJ1-1
CDR3 protein: CASSDIRIDNTEAFF
CDR3 DNA: TGTGCCAGCAGTGATATCAGGATCGATAACACTGAAGCTTTCTTT

clone size: few
D gene: NA
V gene: TRBV27
J gene: TRBJ1-2
CDR3 protein: CASSLSLGVGGYTF
CDR3 DNA: TGTGCCAGCAGTTTATCCTTAGGGGTGGGTGGCTACACCTTC

clone size: NA
D gene: NA
V gene: TRBV5-1
J gene: TRBJ2-3
CDR3 protein: CASSLGGPRADTQYF
CDR3 DNA: TGCGCCAGCAGCTTGGGCGGCCCCCGGGCAGATACGCAGTATTTT

clone size: NA
D gene: TRBD1
V gene: TRBV9
J gene: TRBJ1-5
CDR3 protein: CASSFTGTGGQPQHF
CDR3 DNA: TGTGCCAGCAGCTTTACCGGGACAGGCGGCCAGCCCCAGCATTTT

clone size: NA
D gene: NA
V gene: TRBV12-3/TRBV12-4
J gene: TRBJ1-5
CDR3 protein: CASRTGSNQPQHF
CDR3 DNA: TGTGCCAGCAGAACTGGTAGCAATCAGCCCCAGCATTTT